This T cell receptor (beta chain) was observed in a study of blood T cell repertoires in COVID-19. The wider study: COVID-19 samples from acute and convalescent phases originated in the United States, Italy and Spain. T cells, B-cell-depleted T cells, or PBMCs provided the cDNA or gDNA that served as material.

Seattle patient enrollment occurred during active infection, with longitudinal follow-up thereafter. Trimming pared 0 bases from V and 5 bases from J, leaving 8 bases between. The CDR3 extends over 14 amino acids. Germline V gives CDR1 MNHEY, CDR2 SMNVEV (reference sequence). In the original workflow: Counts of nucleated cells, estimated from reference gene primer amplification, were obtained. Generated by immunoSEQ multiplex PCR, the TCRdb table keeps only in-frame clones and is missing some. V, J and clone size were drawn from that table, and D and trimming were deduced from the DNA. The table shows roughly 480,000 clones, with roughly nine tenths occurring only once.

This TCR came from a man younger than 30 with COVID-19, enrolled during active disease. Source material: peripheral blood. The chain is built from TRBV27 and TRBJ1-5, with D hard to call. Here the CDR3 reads CASSLSGLYQPQHF. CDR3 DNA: TGTGCCAGCAGTTTATCCGGACTCTATCAGCCCCAGCATTTT.